One sample yielded the 30 T cell receptor beta chains listed below, sequenced in a study of cytotoxic CD8 clonotypes in ibrutinib-treated CLL. Method: immunoSEQ multiplex PCR; TCRdb's copy keeps in-frame clones and lacks some. The sample shows approximately 160,000 clones, 88% of them seen only once. The sequencing used PBMCs, collected at disease progression, from a patient treated with ibrutinib. Receptor source: a human donor with chronic lymphocytic leukemia.

This chain joins TRBV5-1 and TRBJ2-3; 9 bases agree with TRBD2. The CDR3 contains 15 residues. CDR1 and CDR2 from the germline V gene are SGHRS and YFSETQ. Trimming cost V 0 bases and J 4 bases; bases outside gene matches: 3. DNA of the CDR3: TGCGCCAGCAGCTTGGAAGTAGCGGGAGCAGATACGCAGTATTTT. As protein: CASSLEVAGADTQYF.

The CDR3 nucleotides read TGTGCCACCGAACGACTAGCGGGAGGCCAAGAGACCCAGTACTTC. This translates into CATERLAGGQETQYF. The V call is TRBV10-3, the J call TRBJ2-5, with TRBD2 matching 13 bases. J gave up 1 base and V 10 bases, and 6 bases lay outside the gene matches. The CDR3 has 15 amino acids. Germline V gene data show CDR1 as ENHRY and CDR2 as SYGVKD.

The chain uses TRBV11-3 and TRBJ2-4; D gene unclear. Trimming removed 1 base from V and 0 bases from J, with 7 bases in between. The CDR3 consists of 15 residues. In germline, CDR1 is SGHNT, CDR2 YENEEA. CDR3 in DNA: TGTGCCAGCAGCTTAGGGTACAGAGCCAAAAACATTCAGTACTTC. This codes for CASSLGYRAKNIQYF.

This chain uses TRBV5-1 with TRBJ2-3; D unclear. Trimming shortened V by 5 bases and J by 6 bases, and 16 bases separated the two germline ends. CDR1 SGHRS and CDR2 YFSETQ come from the germline V gene. The CDR3 has 14 residues. DNA for the CDR3: TGCGCCAGCAGACTTAGCTCCTTCAAGGATACGCAGTATTTT. Amino acids: CASRLSSFKDTQYF.

The chain employs TRBV5-1 and TRBJ2-5; 14 nucleotides line up with TRBD2. With 5 bases clipped from V and 0 bases from J, the junction kept 6 bases outside the gene matches. Germline V gene lookup returns CDR1 SGHRS and CDR2 YFSETQ. This CDR3 contains 17 residues. The CDR3 coding sequence is TGCGCCAGCAGTTCGAGGACTAGCGGGAGGTACCAAGAGACCCAGTACTTC. Its protein product is CASSSRTSGRYQETQYF.

The chain couples TRBV9 to TRBJ2-1; D is possibly TRBD2 (5 bases). Germline V CDR1 and CDR2: SGDLS, YYNGEE. Trimming left V 0 bases short and J 1 base short, with 5 bases between. The CDR3 is 14 amino acids. CDR3 sequence: CASSVAGSYNEQFF. The CDR3 DNA reads TGTGCCAGCAGCGTAGCGGGATCCTACAATGAGCAGTTCTTC.

The chain combines TRBV4-1 with TRBJ2-7; D remains ambiguous. The CDR3 length is 14 residues. Germline V gene sequence: CDR1 MGHRA, CDR2 YSYEKL. The V and J ends lost 4 bases and 3 bases respectively, with 13 bases between them. The CDR3 nucleotides read TGCGCCAGCAGCCCGGAGTGGGATGACTACGAGCAGTACTTC. Protein sequence: CASSPEWDDYEQYF.

The chain uses TRBV4-1 and TRBJ2-7; TRBD1 or TRBD2 may be the D gene (5 bases each). Germline values: CDR1 MGHRA, CDR2 YSYEKL. CDR3 length: 17 amino acids. V gave up 3 bases and J gave up 2 bases, with 20 bases separating them. CDR3 protein: CASSQSAPRDPTYEQYF. Here the CDR3 DNA reads TGCGCCAGCAGCCAGAGTGCACCCAGGGACCCCACCTACGAGCAGTACTTC.

This chain joins TRBV7-8 and TRBJ2-1, with 11 bases fitting TRBD2. Per the germline V gene, CDR1 is SGHVS and CDR2 is FQNEAQ. The ends lost 4 bases at V and 5 bases at J; junction bases unmatched: 10. This CDR3 is built from 17 residues. The CDR3 region is CASSSGVTSGSHNEQFF. The CDR3 nucleotides read TGTGCCAGCAGCTCAGGCGTAACTAGCGGGAGCCACAATGAGCAGTTCTTC.

This clone was detected only once. J is TRBJ2-1 and V is TRBV30, with D perhaps matching TRBD2 (6 bases). The CDR3 sequence is 16 residues long. V was trimmed by 0 bases and J by 3 bases, leaving 15 bases between them. From germline, CDR1 is GTSNPN and CDR2 SVGIG (reference sequence). The CDR3 DNA reads TGTGCCTGGAGTGTAAGAGGGATTAGCGGCTACAATGAGCAGTTCTTC. It translates to CAWSVRGISGYNEQFF.

The V and J genes are TRBV5-1 and TRBJ1-2, with TRBD1 as a possible D gene (5 bases). Germline loops: CDR1 SGHRS, CDR2 YFSETQ. The CDR3 is 14 residues long. The V end was cut by 5 bases, the J end by 4 bases, with 15 bases between. CDR3 in amino acids: CASSETGTGYGYTF. CDR3 DNA sequence: TGCGCCAGCAGTGAAACCGGGACGGGCTATGGCTACACCTTC. Drawing the rest from reference TRBV5-1 and TRBJ1-2, the complete variable domain is KAGVTQTPRYLIKTRGQQVTLSCSPISGHRSVSWYQQTPGQGLQFLFEYFSETQRNKGNFPGRFSGRQFSNSRSEMNVSTLELGDSALYLCASSETGTGYGYTFGSGTRLTVV.

The chain employs TRBV7-2 and TRBJ2-1; TRBD2 aligns across 10 bases. The J segment lost 2 bases and the V segment lost 5 bases, leaving 6 bases of the junction unmatched. This CDR3 is 16 amino acids long. Per germline, CDR1 SGHTA and CDR2 FQGNSA. CDR3 loop: CASSLYSGGAYNEQFF. CDR3 sequence (DNA): TGTGCCAGCAGCCTATACAGCGGGGGGGCCTACAATGAGCAGTTCTTC.

The CDR3 nucleotides read TGTGCCGCTATCCTCAGGGGGAATAACACTGAAGCTTTCTTT. Translating it yields CAAILRGNNTEAFF. The chain carries TRBV21-1 and TRBJ1-1; the table's D call, TRBD1, was not checked against the DNA. TRBV21-1 is a recognized pseudogene. This CDR3 is built from 14 residues.

V gene TRBV5-1 combines with J gene TRBJ2-3; D is unclear. From germline, CDR1 is SGHRS and CDR2 YFSETQ. V gave up 0 bases and J gave up 14 bases, with 16 bases separating them. The CDR3 runs to 13 residues. CDR3: CASSLGPNIRTYF. The CDR3 DNA is TGCGCCAGCAGCTTGGGCCCCAATATACGGACGTATTTT.

This clone was counted between two and nine times. The CDR3 DNA sequence: TGTGCCAGCAGCTTGAGGACTGGCGCCTACGAGCAGTACTTC. It is translated as CASSLRTGAYEQYF. V gene TRBV7-2 combines with J gene TRBJ2-7; D is perhaps TRBD2 (5 bases). V shed 3 bases and J shed 2 bases, with 11 bases lying between them. From germline, CDR1 is SGHTA and CDR2 FQGNSA. CDR3 length: 14 amino acids.

The chain joins TRBV10-3 to TRBJ2-5, with 11 bases identical to TRBD2. The CDR3 has 16 residues. Trimming took 0 bases from V and 4 from J; bases not matched to a gene: 4. Germline values: CDR1 ENHRY, CDR2 SYGVKD. The CDR3 nucleotides read TGTGCCATCAGTGAGTCGAACCTAGCGGGAGGAGAGACCCAGTACTTC. This translates into CAISESNLAGGETQYF.

The chain links TRBV11-1 to TRBJ2-1; TRBD2 aligns across 10 bases. The CDR3 length is 15 residues. V gave up 1 base and J gave up 6 bases; unmatched junction bases: 3. From germline, CDR1 is SGHAT and CDR2 FQDESV (reference sequence). This chain's CDR3 is CASSLVGTSVNEQFF. Here the CDR3 DNA reads TGTGCCAGCAGCTTAGTGGGGACTAGCGTCAATGAGCAGTTCTTC.

In its sample, this clone was seen once. The chain uses TRBV4-1 and TRBJ2-5; TRBD2 matches at 9 bases. The junction had 12 bases not matched to a gene; V was cut back by 4 bases and J by 6 bases. Germline CDR1 reads MGHRA; CDR2 reads YSYEKL. This CDR3 has 16 residues. The CDR3 loop reads CASSPITGSGRKTQYF. The CDR3 coding sequence is TGCGCCAGCAGCCCGATAACGGGTAGCGGGAGAAAGACCCAGTACTTC.

This sequence joins TRBV7-3 and TRBJ2-1, with 12 nucleotides matching TRBD2. Losses at the gene ends were 5 bases for V and 7 bases for J; bases not matched to a gene: 6. Germline V lookup: CDR1 SGHTA, CDR2 FQGTGA. The CDR3 extends over 15 amino acids. The CDR3 DNA reads as TGTGCCAGCAGCATGACTAGCGGGAGAACGAATGAGCAGTTCTTC. This codes for CASSMTSGRTNEQFF.

The chain joins TRBV9 to TRBJ2-3; 9 bases align to TRBD2. The germline V gene encodes CDR1 SGDLS and CDR2 YYNGEE. This CDR3 is built from 15 residues. The V gene end was trimmed by 0 bases and the J gene end by 10 bases; junction bases not matched to a gene: 9. The CDR3 reads CASSVGGGRALAQYF. The CDR3 DNA reads TGTGCCAGCAGCGTAGGAGGCGGGAGGGCCCTGGCGCAGTATTTT.

This clone was detected once. The V call is TRBV4-3, the J call TRBJ2-1; 15 bases match TRBD2. V shed 3 bases and J 3 bases; nucleotides not matched to a gene: 12. The CDR3 covers 20 residues. Germline assignment: CDR1 LGHNA and CDR2 YSLEER. In nucleotides, the CDR3 is TGCGCCAGCAGCCAGGGAAGGACTAGCGGGAGGGCCCTTGTCTACAATGAGCAGTTCTTC. Its protein is CASSQGRTSGRALVYNEQFF.

As concerns this clone: The identical CDR3 is also encoded by other nucleotide sequences in the sample. The J gene is TRBJ2-7, the V gene TRBV19, with 10 bases matching TRBD2. CDR1 is LNHDA and CDR2 is SQIVND in the germline V gene (reference sequence). This CDR3 spans 13 amino acids. V lost 5 bases and J lost 7; bases outside the gene matches: 5. The CDR3 bases are TGTGCCAGTAGTTACAGCGGGAGGGATGAGCAGTACTTC. Its translation is CASSYSGRDEQYF.

CDR3 sequence reads: CASSPLTGSVEQFF. The CDR3 bases are TGTGCCAGCAGCCCCCTAACAGGTTCAGTTGAGCAGTTCTTC. The gene calls are TRBV11-3 and TRBJ2-1, with a weak D call TRBD1 (5 bases). The V and J ends lost 5 bases and 9 bases respectively, with 17 bases between them. The CDR3 consists of 14 residues. CDR1 SGHNT and CDR2 YENEEA come from the germline V gene.

The rearrangement uses TRBV10-3 and TRBJ2-4, with unresolved D. Germline V lookup: CDR1 ENHRY, CDR2 SYGVKD. The CDR3 runs to 16 residues. The V end was cut by 0 bases, the J end by 1 base, with 10 bases between. The CDR3 is CAISESGFMAKNIQYF. CDR3 bases: TGTGCCATCAGTGAGTCGGGGTTTATGGCCAAAAACATTCAGTACTTC.

J is TRBJ2-7 and V is TRBV11-2; D gene uncertain. This CDR3 region has 14 residues. Germline CDR1 and CDR2: SGHAT and FQNNGV. V was cut by 0 bases and J by 3 bases, with 9 bases left in between. Written as DNA, the CDR3 is TGTGCCAGCAGCTTAGAGTGGTCGGGCTACGAGCAGTACTTC. It yields the protein CASSLEWSGYEQYF.

V gene TRBV10-1 combines with J gene TRBJ2-7, with D perhaps TRBD2 (5 bases). V lost 7 bases, J lost 7 bases, and 17 bases lay in between. CDR1 is WNHNN and CDR2 is SYGVQD in the germline V gene (reference sequence). CDR3 size: 13 residues. DNA for the CDR3: TGCGCCAGCATCCATGCGGAAGGGAGAGAGCAGTACTTC. Translation gives CASIHAEGREQYF.

The genes are TRBV27 and TRBJ2-2; TRBD2 matches at 8 bases. From germline, CDR1 is MNHEY and CDR2 SMNVEV (reference sequence). CDR3 length: 15 amino acids. Trimming at V came to 3 bases and at J to 7 bases, leaving 7 bases not matched to a gene. The CDR3 region has the DNA TGTGCCAGCAGTTTCTCCGGGAGGGACGTCGGGGAGCTGTTTTTT. Residues: CASSFSGRDVGELFF.

The chain recombines TRBV25-1 with TRBJ1-1, with a weak D call TRBD1 (5 bases). Germline CDR1 and CDR2: MGHDK and SYGVNS. V was trimmed by 4 bases and J by 5 bases, leaving 17 bases between them. This CDR3 is built from 15 residues. The CDR3 bases are TGTGCCAGCAGTGGTGAGGAGGGGTTATGGACTGAAGCTTTCTTT. Translation: CASSGEEGLWTEAFF.

The rearrangement joins TRBV28 to TRBJ2-7; 9 positions agree with TRBD1. The CDR3 contains 15 residues. Germline-derived CDR1 and CDR2 are MDHEN and SYDVKM. The ends lost 7 bases at V and 2 bases at J; junction bases unmatched: 9. CDR3 sequence: CASTVPGQGPYEQYF. In DNA form, the CDR3 reads TGTGCCAGCACCGTACCGGGACAGGGTCCCTACGAGCAGTACTTC.

This chain uses TRBV10-3 with TRBJ1-3; 9 nucleotides agree with TRBD1. Trimming took 4 bases from V and 0 from J; bases not matched to a gene: 1. In germline, CDR1 is ENHRY, CDR2 SYGVKD. The CDR3 is made up of 15 amino acids. Here the CDR3 DNA reads TGTGCCATCAGTGGGACAGGGGACTCTGGAAACACCATATATTTT. Its protein product is CAISGTGDSGNTIYF.